A selection of T cell receptor beta chains follows, all from one sample in a study of molecular identifiers for immune sequencing clone quantification. MiXCR, run by TCRdb on the PCR reads, gives a single entry per CDR3 protein. The sample comprises more than 250,000 distinct CDR3 sequences, roughly 23% of which are singletons, and 0.81% rests with the top ten. Sequencing input: naive CD8+ T cells from blood, with Jurkat cell RNA spiked in. These receptors were collected from a human donor in good health. Some libraries in this study had Jurkat cell RNA spiked in. Both conserved end residues are part of each CDR3. The D gene is left open where the match is weak. The listing skips clone size in some rows; elsewhere it reads once, few, many or a size class.

j_call,d_call,v_call,clone_size,cdr3_nt,cdr3_aa
TRBJ1-1,TRBD1,TRBV4-3,few,TGCGCCAGCAGCCAAGCCAGGGGGCGGTCGACTGAAGCTTTCTTT,CASSQARGRSTEAFF
TRBJ1-1,.,TRBV7-2,many,TGTGCCAGCAGCCCGAGCGCGGGGGCCCTGCCTGAAGCTTTCTTT,CASSPSAGALPEAFF
TRBJ2-1,TRBD1,TRBV6-2/TRBV6-3,.,TGTGCCAGCAGTTTCCCGACAGGGGGCTGCAATGAGCAGTTCTTC,CASSFPTGGCNEQFF
TRBJ2-1,TRBD2,TRBV7-9,.,TGTGCCAGCAGCTTGTCAGCGGGAGTTATCAATGAGCAGTTCTTC,CASSLSAGVINEQFF
TRBJ1-4,.,TRBV19,many,TGTGCCAGTACCGGGACGTGGAGTGAAAAACTGTTTTTT,CASTGTWSEKLFF
TRBJ2-2,.,TRBV6-5,.,TGTGCCAGCAGTTACTCGCAGGACACCGGGGAGCTGTTTTTT,CASSYSQDTGELFF
TRBJ1-1,.,TRBV4-3,many,TGCGCCAGCAGCCAAGAACGGGGGTACACTGAAGCTTTCTTT,CASSQERGYTEAFF
TRBJ1-1,TRBD1,TRBV6-2/TRBV6-3,many,TGTGCCGGCAGGGGGTCCGGCACTGAAGCTTTCTTT,CAGRGSGTEAFF
TRBJ2-3,.,TRBV18,.,TGTGCCAGCTCACCATCGGGGGATAGCACAGATACGCAGTATTTT,CASSPSGDSTDTQYF
TRBJ2-7,.,TRBV7-8,.,TGTGCCAGCAGCTTAGTTACGGGGGAGCAGTACTTC,CASSLVTGEQYF
TRBJ1-2,.,TRBV29-1,many,TGCAGCGTTGTAGGAGAAGACTATGGCTACACCTTC,CSVVGEDYGYTF
TRBJ1-3,.,TRBV7-9,many,TGTGCCAGCAGCCTAATAGAGGATCCGACCATATATTTT,CASSLIEDPTIYF
TRBJ1-4,.,TRBV19,few,TGTGCCAGTAGTATAGGGGCTGCAACTAATGAAAAACTGTTTTTT,CASSIGAATNEKLFF
TRBJ2-7,TRBD1,TRBV20-1,.,TGCAGTGCTAGAGACCTAAATCCCCGGGACAGGCCCTACGAGCAGTACTTC,CSARDLNPRDRPYEQYF
TRBJ2-1,TRBD2,TRBV11-2,few,TGTGCCAACTTAGCGGGGTCTCCGTACGAGCAGTTCTTC,CANLAGSPYEQFF
TRBJ2-5,TRBD1,TRBV10-2,few,TGCGCCAGTCAGACAGGGCTCCAAGAGACCCAGTACTTC,CASQTGLQETQYF
TRBJ2-3,TRBD2,TRBV6-1,.,TGTGCCAGCTTTTTCCCAGCGGGAGGGACAGATACGCAGTATTTT,CASFFPAGGTDTQYF
TRBJ1-1,.,TRBV20-1,many,TGCAGTGCTAGTGAGGGAAGGTTGAACACTGAAGCTTTCTTT,CSASEGRLNTEAFF
TRBJ2-1,TRBD1,TRBV7-9,few,TGTGCCAGCAGCTCGCAGGGGGCAGGAAAGTTCTTC,CASSSQGAGKFF
TRBJ2-5,.,TRBV28,many,TGTGCCAGCAGTTTAGGGCAGGAGTACCAAGAGACCCAGTACTTC,CASSLGQEYQETQYF
TRBJ1-5,.,TRBV11-2,.,TGTGCCAGCAGACCCGGACCCCGGCAGGGGAGCAATCAGCCCCAGCATTTT,CASRPGPRQGSNQPQHF
TRBJ2-3,TRBD1,TRBV5-1,few,TGCGCCAGCAGCCCCGGATGGACAGGGAGCACAGGTACGCAGTATTTT,CASSPGWTGSTGTQYF
TRBJ2-3,.,TRBV12-3/TRBV12-4,many,TGTGCCAGCAGTCCGGTCCTATTAAGCCGTTCTTCTTACACAGATACGCAGTATTTT,CASSPVLLSRSSYTDTQYF
TRBJ2-5,.,TRBV3-1,.,TGTGCCAGCAGCCAAGGTGGGAAAGAGACCCAGTACTTC,CASSQGGKETQYF
TRBJ1-1,.,TRBV2,few,TGTGCCAGCAGTGATCATCCGGGAGTTGAAGCTTTCTTT,CASSDHPGVEAFF
TRBJ2-7,TRBD2,TRBV4-1,many,TGCGCCAGCAGCCAAGTGGGCCTAGCGGGGGGGCTCGAGCAGTACTTC,CASSQVGLAGGLEQYF
TRBJ1-1,.,TRBV12-3/TRBV12-4,many,TGTGCCAGCATTGGAGAGGGGAAGAACACTGAAGCTTTCTTT,CASIGEGKNTEAFF
TRBJ2-7,TRBD1,TRBV11-1,few,TGTGCCAGCAGCCTTCCGGGGACAGGGCAAGAGGACGAGCAGTACTTC,CASSLPGTGQEDEQYF
TRBJ2-5,TRBD1,TRBV27,few,TGTGCCAGCAGGGGACAGGGTTGGGGTAGTGCACAAGAGACCCAGTGCTTC,CASRGQGWGSAQETQCF
TRBJ2-1,.,TRBV7-9,many,TGTGCCAGCAGCCCGCTCGTCAATGAGCAGTTCTTC,CASSPLVNEQFF
TRBJ2-7,TRBD1,TRBV29-1,few,TGCAGCGTGTGGACAGGGCCCCAACACGAGCAGTACTTC,CSVWTGPQHEQYF
TRBJ2-6,.,TRBV4-2,once,TGTGCCAGCAGCCAAGTACAGTCCTCTGGGGCCAACGTCCTGACTTTC,CASSQVQSSGANVLTF
TRBJ1-5,.,TRBV28,many,TGTGCCAGCACCGGGAACAGGGATAGCAATCAGCCCCAGCATTTT,CASTGNRDSNQPQHF
TRBJ2-1,TRBD2,TRBV24-1,few,TGTGCCACCAGTGTAGCGGGACTGGGCTATGAGCAGTTCTTC,CATSVAGLGYEQFF
TRBJ1-1,TRBD1,TRBV30,many,TGTGCCTGGAGTGCATACAGGGGAGGCACTGAAGCTTTCTTT,CAWSAYRGGTEAFF
TRBJ1-3,.,TRBV29-1,many,TGCAGCGTTACCTATAGTGGAAACACCATATATTTT,CSVTYSGNTIYF
TRBJ2-2,.,TRBV29-1,many,TGCAGCGTTGATGGAGGGACGGCCGGGGAGCTGTTTTTT,CSVDGGTAGELFF
TRBJ1-6,.,TRBV5-1,many,TGCGCCAGCAGCTACGACAGGACAAGCTCCTATAATTCACCCCTCCACTTT,CASSYDRTSSYNSPLHF
TRBJ2-2,.,TRBV7-9,many,TGTGCCAGCAGCTACTCAGATAACACCGGGGAGCTGTTTTTT,CASSYSDNTGELFF
TRBJ1-4,.,TRBV27,many,TGTGCCAGCAGTTTATCAGGGGGTCTTGAATTTGGTGAAAAACTGTTTTTT,CASSLSGGLEFGEKLFF
TRBJ2-7,TRBD1,TRBV27,few,TGTGCCAGCAGTCCCGGGCAGACAGGGAACGACGAGCAGTACTTC,CASSPGQTGNDEQYF
TRBJ2-1,TRBD2,TRBV11-3,many,TGTGCCAGCAGTGAAACTAGCGGGAGGGGCGGCAATGAGCAGTTCTTC,CASSETSGRGGNEQFF
TRBJ2-2,.,TRBV3-1,many,TGTGCCAGCAGCCAAGACGTTGACACCGGGGAGCTGTTTTTT,CASSQDVDTGELFF
TRBJ2-3,.,TRBV29-1,few,TGCAGCGTTGAAGATGGGTTTGCAGCAGATACGCAGTATTTT,CSVEDGFAADTQYF
TRBJ2-7,.,TRBV7-6,many,TGTGCCAGCAGCTTGGGACTCACCACCTACGAGCAGTACTTC,CASSLGLTTYEQYF
TRBJ1-1,.,TRBV27,.,TGTGCCAGCAGTTTATACCCTCCTGGGGGCACTGAAGCTTTCTTT,CASSLYPPGGTEAFF
TRBJ2-3,.,TRBV20-1,many,TGCAGTGCGCGCTCCTCCGACGAGAGCACAGATACGCAGTATTTT,CSARSSDESTDTQYF
TRBJ2-3,TRBD1,TRBV24-1,.,TGTGCCACCGGTCCACAGGGGGGAAGAAGCACAGATACGCAGTATTTT,CATGPQGGRSTDTQYF
TRBJ2-7,.,TRBV19,many,TGTGCCAGTAGTATAGACAGGGGTTCCTACGAGCAGTACTTC,CASSIDRGSYEQYF
TRBJ1-5,.,TRBV30,.,TGTGCCTGGAGCCCGGGGTCGACAGTCAATCAGCCCCAGCATTTT,CAWSPGSTVNQPQHF
TRBJ2-1,.,TRBV30,many,TGTGCCTGGAGTGTCAATAAGGAGCAGTTCTTC,CAWSVNKEQFF
TRBJ2-3,TRBD2,TRBV6-2/TRBV6-3,many,TGTGCCAGCAGTTACCAGACTAGCATGGATACGCAGTATTTT,CASSYQTSMDTQYF
TRBJ2-3,TRBD1,TRBV28,.,TGTGCCAGCACCCCTTCCGGGACAGGGGTTATCTGGTCAGATACGCAGTATTTT,CASTPSGTGVIWSDTQYF
TRBJ2-2,TRBD2,TRBV9,few,TGTGCCAGCAGCCCCAGAGGTAGCGGGAGAGGGACCGGGGAGCTGTTTTTT,CASSPRGSGRGTGELFF
TRBJ2-3,.,TRBV19,.,TGTGCCAGTAGTATAGTTGCAGGGGCCCCAGATACGCAGTATTTT,CASSIVAGAPDTQYF